This T cell receptor beta chain was recovered during a study of blood T cell repertoires in COVID-19. Across the study: Material from acute and convalescent COVID-19 was sourced from the United States, Italy and Spain. Nucleic acid was either cDNA or gDNA, and it came from T cells, B-cell-depleted T cells, or PBMCs.

This clone was seen more than once but under ten times. Looked up from germline, CDR1 is SGHTA and CDR2 is FQGNSA. The CDR3 has 16 residues. V was trimmed by 5 bases and J by 1 base, leaving 14 bases between them. Per the study methods: Quantification of nucleated cells was approximated via reference gene primer amplification. The assay was immunoSEQ multiplex PCR, and TCRdb's table has in-frame clones only and misses some. That table furnishes V, J and clone size, whereas the DNA furnished D and trimming. The data show about 240,000 clones, roughly 90% seen once. This clonotype was obtained from a man in his sixties who had recovered from COVID-19. The sequenced material came from peripheral blood. The rearrangement links TRBV7-2 to TRBJ2-2, with a possible D match to TRBD1 (5 bases). The CDR3 region is CASSLNPRGNTGELFF. The CDR3 bases are TGTGCCAGCAGCCTAAATCCTAGGGGGAACACCGGGGAGCTGTTTTTT.